The clone carrying this T cell receptor (beta chain) came up many times. Via MiXCR, TCRdb re-called the 5' RACE reads, giving one row per CDR3 protein. The sample holds about 200,000 distinct CDR3 sequences, over 7.5% seen once. This sample was included in a study of T-cell memory formation after mild COVID-19. CDR3 length equals 13 residues. Trimming cost V 4 bases and J 4 bases, with 10 bases left between them. The V gene's germline CDR1 is SGHRS and CDR2 YFSETQ. The origin of this receptor is a man aged 18 to 29 who had mild COVID-19 (a few samples of this study predate the infection). Cell type and time point are not known. The sample consisted of PBMCs or a T cell subset sorted from them (not recorded which). The rearrangement uses TRBV5-1 and TRBJ2-3, with a tentative D call TRBD1 (6 bases). The CDR3 DNA follows: TGCGCCAGCAGCGGCGAGGGGGCAGATACGCAGTATTTT. It encodes CASSGEGADTQYF.